The T cell receptor (beta chain) described here comes from a study of blood T cell repertoires in COVID-19. Study overall: The United States, Italy and Spain provided the acute and convalescent COVID-19 samples. Nucleic acid was either cDNA or gDNA, and it came from T cells, B-cell-depleted T cells, or PBMCs.

The CDR3 loop spans 14 amino acids. Germline CDR1 is SQVTM and CDR2 is ANQGSEA. V lost 2 bases and J lost 7, with 17 bases in between. Seattle enrolled patients during active infection and tracked them longitudinally. As processed by the authors: Estimation of nucleated cell counts was performed using reference gene primer amplification. Repertoires were generated with immunoSEQ multiplex PCR, while TCRdb's copy carries only in-frame clones and drops some. The V and J calls and clone size are taken from that table; D and trimming were inferred from the DNA. The table lists a few hundred thousand clones, 90% of them singletons.

The V gene is TRBV29-1, the J gene TRBJ1-2; tentatively, D is TRBD1 (6 bases). The sequenced sample was peripheral blood. The origin of this receptor is a woman aged 60-75 years with COVID-19, enrolled during active disease. CDR3 sequence reads: CSVERGRGGGGYTF. DNA for the CDR3: TGCAGCGTTGAACGGGGAAGGGGGGGCGGTGGCTACACCTTC. The full variable domain, completed using reference TRBV29-1 and TRBJ1-2, is SAVISQKPSRDICQRGTSLTIQCQVDSQVTMMFWYRQQPGQSLTLIATANQGSEATYESGFVIDKFPISRPNLTFSTLTVSNMSPEDSSIYLCSVERGRGGGGYTFGSGTRLTVV.